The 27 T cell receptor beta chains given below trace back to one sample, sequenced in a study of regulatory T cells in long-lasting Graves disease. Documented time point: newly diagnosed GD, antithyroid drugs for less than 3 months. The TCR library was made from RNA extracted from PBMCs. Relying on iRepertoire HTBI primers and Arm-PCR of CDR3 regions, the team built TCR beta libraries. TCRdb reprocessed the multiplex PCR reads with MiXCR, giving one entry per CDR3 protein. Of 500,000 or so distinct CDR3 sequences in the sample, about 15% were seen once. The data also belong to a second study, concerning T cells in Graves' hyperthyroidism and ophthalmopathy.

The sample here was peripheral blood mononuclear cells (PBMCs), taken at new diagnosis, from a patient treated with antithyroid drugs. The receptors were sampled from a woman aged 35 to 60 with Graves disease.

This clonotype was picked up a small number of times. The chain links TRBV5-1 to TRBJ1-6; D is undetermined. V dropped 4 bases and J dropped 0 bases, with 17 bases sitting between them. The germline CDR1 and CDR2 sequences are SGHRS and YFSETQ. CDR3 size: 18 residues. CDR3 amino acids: CASSSSGPLSSYNSPLHF. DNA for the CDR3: TGCGCCAGCAGCAGTTCAGGCCCTCTTAGCTCCTATAATTCACCCCTCCACTTT.

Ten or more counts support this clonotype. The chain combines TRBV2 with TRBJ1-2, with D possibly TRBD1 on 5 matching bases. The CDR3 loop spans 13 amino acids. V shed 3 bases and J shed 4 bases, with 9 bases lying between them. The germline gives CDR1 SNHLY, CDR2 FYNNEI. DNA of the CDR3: TGTGCCAGCAGTGACGAGGGGTTCTATGGCTACACCTTC. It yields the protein CASSDEGFYGYTF.

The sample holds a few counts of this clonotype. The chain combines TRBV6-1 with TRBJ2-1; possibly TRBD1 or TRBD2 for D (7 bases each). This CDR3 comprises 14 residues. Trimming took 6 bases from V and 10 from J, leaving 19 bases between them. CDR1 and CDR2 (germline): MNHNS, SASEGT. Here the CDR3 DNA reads TGTGCCAGCAGCCTCCCGAGGGGGCGGGAGGAGCAGTTCTTC. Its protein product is CASSLPRGREEQFF.

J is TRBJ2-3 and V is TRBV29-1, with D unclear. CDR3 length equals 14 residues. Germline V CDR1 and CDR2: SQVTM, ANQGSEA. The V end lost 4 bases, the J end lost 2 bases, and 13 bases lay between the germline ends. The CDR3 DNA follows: TGCAGCGTTGTTGGCTGGTTTAACACAGATACGCAGTATTTT. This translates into CSVVGWFNTDTQYF.

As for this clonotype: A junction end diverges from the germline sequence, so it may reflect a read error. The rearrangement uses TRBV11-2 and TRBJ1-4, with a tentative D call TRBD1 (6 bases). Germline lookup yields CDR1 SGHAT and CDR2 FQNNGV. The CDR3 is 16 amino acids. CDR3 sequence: CASSQLGSRGAEKLFF. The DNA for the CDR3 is TGCGCCAGCAGCCAACTCGGCTCCAGGGGAGCCGAAAAACTGTTTTTT. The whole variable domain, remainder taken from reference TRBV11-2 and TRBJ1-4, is EAGVAQSPRYKIIEKRQSVAFWCNPISGHATLYWYQQILGQGPKLLIQFQNNGVVDDSQLPKDRFSAERLKGVDSTLKIQPAKLEDSAVYLCASSQLGSRGAEKLFFGSGTQLSVL.

This chain's CDR3 is CASSTDGTPGGETQYF. The DNA of the CDR3 is TGTGCCAGCAGCACCGACGGGACCCCCGGGGGAGAGACCCAGTACTTC. V usage is TRBV5-6 and J usage is TRBJ2-5; D might be TRBD2 (6 bases). This CDR3 spans 16 amino acids. CDR1 and CDR2 (germline): SGHDT, YYEEEE. V lost 4 bases and J 4 bases, leaving 20 bases between the germline ends.

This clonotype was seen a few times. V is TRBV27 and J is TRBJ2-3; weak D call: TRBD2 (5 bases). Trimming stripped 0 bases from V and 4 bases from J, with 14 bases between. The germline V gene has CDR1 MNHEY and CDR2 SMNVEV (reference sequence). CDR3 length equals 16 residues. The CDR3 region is CASSLSLANRPDTQYF. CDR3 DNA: TGTGCCAGCAGTTTATCTTTAGCGAATCGGCCAGATACGCAGTATTTT.

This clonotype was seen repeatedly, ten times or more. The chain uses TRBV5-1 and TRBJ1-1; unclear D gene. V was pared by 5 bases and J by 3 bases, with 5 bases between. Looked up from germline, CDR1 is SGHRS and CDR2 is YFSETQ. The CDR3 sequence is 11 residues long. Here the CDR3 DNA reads TGCGCCAGCAGGATGGACACTGAAGCTTTCTTT. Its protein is CASRMDTEAFF.

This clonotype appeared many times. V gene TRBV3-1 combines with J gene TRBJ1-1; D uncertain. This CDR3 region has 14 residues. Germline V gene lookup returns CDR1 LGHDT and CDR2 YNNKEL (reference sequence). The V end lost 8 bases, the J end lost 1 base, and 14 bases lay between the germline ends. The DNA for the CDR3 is TGTGCCAGCGGCTACCGGGAGGCGAACACTGAAGCTTTCTTT. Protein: CASGYREANTEAFF.

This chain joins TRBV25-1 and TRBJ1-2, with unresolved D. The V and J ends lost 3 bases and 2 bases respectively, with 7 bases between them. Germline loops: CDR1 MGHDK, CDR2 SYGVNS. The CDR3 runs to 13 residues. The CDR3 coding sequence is TGTGCCAGCAGTGAGTGGGCCAACTATGGCTACACCTTC. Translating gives CASSEWANYGYTF.

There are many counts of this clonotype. The CDR3 nucleotides are TGTGCCAGCAGCCAAGGGAACGAGCAGTACTTC. Residues: CASSQGNEQYF. This chain connects TRBV3-1 to TRBJ2-7; no reliable D call. The CDR3 consists of 11 residues. Trimming took 1 base from V and 5 from J, leaving 3 bases between them. Germline assignment: CDR1 LGHDT and CDR2 YNNKEL (reference sequence).

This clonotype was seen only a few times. CDR3 amino acids: CASTSSRAEAFF. The DNA of the CDR3 is TGTGCCAGTACCTCTTCCAGGGCTGAAGCTTTCTTT. The V gene is TRBV19, the J gene TRBJ1-1, with D perhaps matching TRBD1 (5 bases). Germline V gene data show CDR1 as LNHDA and CDR2 as SQIVND (reference sequence). The CDR3 is 12 residues long. The V gene lost 7 bases and the J gene lost 6 bases, with 12 bases spanning the gap.

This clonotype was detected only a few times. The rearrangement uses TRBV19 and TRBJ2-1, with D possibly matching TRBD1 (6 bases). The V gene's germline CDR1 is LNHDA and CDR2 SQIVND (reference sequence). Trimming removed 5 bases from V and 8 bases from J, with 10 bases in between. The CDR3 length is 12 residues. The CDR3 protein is CASSSQGYEQFF. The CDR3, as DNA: TGTGCCAGTAGTTCACAGGGCTATGAGCAGTTCTTC.

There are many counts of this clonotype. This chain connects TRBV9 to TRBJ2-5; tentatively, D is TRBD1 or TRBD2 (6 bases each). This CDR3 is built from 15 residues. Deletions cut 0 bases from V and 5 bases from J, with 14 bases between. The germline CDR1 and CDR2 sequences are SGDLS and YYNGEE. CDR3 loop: CASSVGGGGRETQYF. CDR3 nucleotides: TGTGCCAGCAGCGTAGGCGGAGGGGGAAGGGAGACCCAGTACTTC.

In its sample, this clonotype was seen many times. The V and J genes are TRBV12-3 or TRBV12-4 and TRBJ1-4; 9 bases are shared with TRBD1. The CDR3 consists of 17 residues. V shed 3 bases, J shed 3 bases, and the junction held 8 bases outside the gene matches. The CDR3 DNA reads TGTGCCAGCAGTTTCTCCGTACAGGGGGCTTCTAATGAAAAACTGTTTTTT. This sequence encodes CASSFSVQGASNEKLFF.

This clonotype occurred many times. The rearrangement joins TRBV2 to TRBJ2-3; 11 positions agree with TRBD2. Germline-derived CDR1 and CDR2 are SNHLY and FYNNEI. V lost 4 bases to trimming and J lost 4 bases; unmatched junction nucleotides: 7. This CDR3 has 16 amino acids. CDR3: CASSGASGGTADTQYF. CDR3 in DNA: TGTGCCAGCAGTGGGGCTAGCGGGGGGACCGCAGATACGCAGTATTTT. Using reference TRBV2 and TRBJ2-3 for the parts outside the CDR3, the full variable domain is EPEVTQTPSHQVTQMGQEVILRCVPISNHLYFYWYRQILGQKVEFLVSFYNNEISEKSEIFDDQFSVERPDGSNFTLKIRSTKLEDSAMYFCASSGASGGTADTQYFGPGTRLTVL.

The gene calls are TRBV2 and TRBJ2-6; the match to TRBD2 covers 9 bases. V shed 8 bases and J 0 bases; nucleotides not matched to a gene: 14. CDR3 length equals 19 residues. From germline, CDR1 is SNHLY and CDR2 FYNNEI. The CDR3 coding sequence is TGTGCCAGCCCCGTTAGGGCTAGCGGGGTGTCCTCTGGGGCCAACGTCCTGACTTTC. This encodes CASPVRASGVSSGANVLTF.

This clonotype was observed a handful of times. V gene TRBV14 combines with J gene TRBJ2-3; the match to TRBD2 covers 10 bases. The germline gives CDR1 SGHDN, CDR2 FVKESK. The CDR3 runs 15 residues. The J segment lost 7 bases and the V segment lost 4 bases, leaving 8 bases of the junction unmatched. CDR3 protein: CASSLWTSGFHTQYF. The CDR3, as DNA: TGTGCCAGCAGCCTTTGGACTAGCGGCTTCCATACGCAGTATTTT.

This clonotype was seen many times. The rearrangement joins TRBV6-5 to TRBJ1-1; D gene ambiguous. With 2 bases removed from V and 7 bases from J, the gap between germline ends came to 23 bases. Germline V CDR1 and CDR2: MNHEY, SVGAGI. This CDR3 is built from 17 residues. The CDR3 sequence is CASSYAGGKGLADEAFF. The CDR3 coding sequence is TGTGCCAGCAGTTACGCCGGAGGAAAGGGATTGGCTGATGAAGCTTTCTTT.

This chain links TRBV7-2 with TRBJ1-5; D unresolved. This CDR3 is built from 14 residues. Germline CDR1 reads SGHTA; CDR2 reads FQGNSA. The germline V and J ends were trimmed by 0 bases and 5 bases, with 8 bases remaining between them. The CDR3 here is CASSLAGWDQPQHF. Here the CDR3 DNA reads TGTGCCAGCAGCTTAGCAGGGTGGGATCAGCCCCAGCATTTT.

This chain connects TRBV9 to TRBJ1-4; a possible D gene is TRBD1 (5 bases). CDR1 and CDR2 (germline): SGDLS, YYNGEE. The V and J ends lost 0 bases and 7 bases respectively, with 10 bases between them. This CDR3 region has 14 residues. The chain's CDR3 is CASSVARGGEKLFF. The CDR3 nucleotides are TGTGCCAGCAGCGTAGCAAGGGGAGGTGAAAAACTGTTTTTT.

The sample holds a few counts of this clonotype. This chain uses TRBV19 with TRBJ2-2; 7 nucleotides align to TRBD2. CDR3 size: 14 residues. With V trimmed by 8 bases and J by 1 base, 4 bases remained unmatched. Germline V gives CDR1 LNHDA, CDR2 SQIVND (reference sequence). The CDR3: CASATSRNTGELFF. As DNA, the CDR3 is TGTGCCAGTGCGACTAGCAGGAACACCGGGGAGCTGTTTTTT.

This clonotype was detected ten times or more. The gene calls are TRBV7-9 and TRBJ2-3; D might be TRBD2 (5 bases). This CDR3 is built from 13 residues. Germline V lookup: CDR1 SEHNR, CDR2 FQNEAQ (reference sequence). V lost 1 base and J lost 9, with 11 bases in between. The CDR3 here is CASSLVDWETQYF. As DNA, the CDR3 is TGTGCCAGCAGCTTAGTGGACTGGGAAACGCAGTATTTT.

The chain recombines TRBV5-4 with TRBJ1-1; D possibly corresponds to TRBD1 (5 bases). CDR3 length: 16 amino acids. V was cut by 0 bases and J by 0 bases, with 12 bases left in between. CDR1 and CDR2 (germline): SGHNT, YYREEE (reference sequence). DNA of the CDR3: TGTGCCAGCAGCTTGGTGGGGCAGGCGCTGAACACTGAAGCTTTCTTT. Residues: CASSLVGQALNTEAFF.

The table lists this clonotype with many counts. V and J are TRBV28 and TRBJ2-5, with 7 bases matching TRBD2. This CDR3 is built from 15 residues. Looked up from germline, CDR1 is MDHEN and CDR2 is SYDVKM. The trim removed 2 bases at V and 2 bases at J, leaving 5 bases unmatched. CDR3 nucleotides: TGTGCCAGCAGTTTAAGGACTAGTCTACAAGAGACCCAGTACTTC. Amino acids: CASSLRTSLQETQYF.

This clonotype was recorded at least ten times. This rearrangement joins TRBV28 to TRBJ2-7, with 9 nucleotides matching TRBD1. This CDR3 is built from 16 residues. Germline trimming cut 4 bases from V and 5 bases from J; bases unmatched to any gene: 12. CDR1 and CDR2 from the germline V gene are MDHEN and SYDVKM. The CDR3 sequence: CASSSRDYRGRDEQYF. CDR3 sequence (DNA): TGTGCCAGCAGTTCAAGAGACTACAGGGGGCGCGACGAGCAGTACTTC.

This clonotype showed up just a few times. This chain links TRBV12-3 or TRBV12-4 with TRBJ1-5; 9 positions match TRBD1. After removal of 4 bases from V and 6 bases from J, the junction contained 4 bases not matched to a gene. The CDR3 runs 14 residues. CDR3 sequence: CASSSRDRAQPQHF. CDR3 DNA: TGTGCCAGCAGTTCCCGGGACAGGGCTCAGCCCCAGCATTTT.